This T cell receptor beta chain was sequenced for a study of Ad26.COV2.S vaccination and SARS-CoV-2 variants. Findings and caveats of the study: A substantial breadth of spike-specific CD8+ and CD4+ T cell responses after vaccination has been reported. Measurements of TCR breadth and depth may have given underestimates of the total T cell responses. Recipients given vaccine exceeded placebo recipients in spike-specific TCR breadth.

Germline values: CDR1 SGHNT, CDR2 YYREEE (reference sequence). The CDR3 spans 15 residues. The ends were cut back, 1 base at V and 0 bases at J, with 10 bases in the middle. This clone was recorded a few times. Its antigen is unknown. Measured with immunoSEQ multiplex PCR; TCRdb has only the in-frame clones, and not every one. The sample records about 100,000 clones, 80% being singletons. The TCR comes from a human donor who had recovered from COVID-19. This specimen was peripheral blood, taken after recovery from COVID-19. The chain has TRBV5-4 and TRBJ1-2; D is ambiguous. The CDR3 spells CASSLNTLANYGYTF. Written as DNA, the CDR3 is TGTGCCAGCAGCTTGAACACCCTAGCTAACTATGGCTACACCTTC.